Below, 31 T cell receptor beta chains from the same sample are listed, as sequenced in a study of blood T cell repertoires in COVID-19. Repertoires were generated with immunoSEQ multiplex PCR, while TCRdb's copy carries only in-frame clones and drops some. This table holds roughly 170,000 clones, 81% found once. Sequences were obtained from PBMCs or T cells enriched from blood (not recorded which). The source is a woman between 40 and 55 years old with acute COVID-19.

This sequence joins TRBV7-9 and TRBJ2-4, with TRBD2 as a possible D gene (7 bases). In germline, CDR1 is SEHNR, CDR2 FQNEAQ (reference sequence). The CDR3 extends over 19 amino acids. The ends were cut back, 1 base at V and 4 bases at J, with 23 bases in the middle. As DNA, the CDR3 is TGTGCCAGCAGCTTAGTGGGGGGGCCCACGACTAGTGCAAAAAACATTCAGTACTTC. Its translation: CASSLVGGPTTSAKNIQYF.

V is TRBV28 and J is TRBJ2-3, with D tentatively TRBD1 (5 bases). CDR3 length: 12 amino acids. The germline V gene has CDR1 MDHEN and CDR2 SYDVKM. Trimming shortened V by 6 bases and J by 4 bases, and 8 bases separated the two germline ends. CDR3 in amino acids: CASSSGSDTQYF. The CDR3 DNA is TGTGCCAGCAGCTCAGGGTCAGATACGCAGTATTTT.

J is TRBJ2-5 and V is TRBV7-9; tentative D call: TRBD2 (5 bases). Trimming took 5 bases from V and 3 from J, leaving 19 bases between them. The CDR3 contains 16 residues. Looked up from germline, CDR1 is SEHNR and CDR2 is FQNEAQ (reference sequence). CDR3 region: CASSPPLADLKETQYF. In DNA form, the CDR3 reads TGTGCCAGCAGCCCCCCCCTGGCGGACTTGAAAGAGACCCAGTACTTC.

Regarding this clone: The junction differs from germline at one of its ends, possibly a read error. The chain is built from TRBV7-7 and TRBJ2-3, with 9 bases that match TRBD2. The CDR3 totals 16 residues. Germline lookup yields CDR1 SSHAT and CDR2 FNYEAQ (reference sequence). CDR3: CASSPGGGRATDTQYF. Here the CDR3 DNA reads TGTGCTAGCAGCCCCGGGGGCGGGAGGGCGACAGATACGCAGTATTTT.

This chain joins TRBV6-6 and TRBJ2-5, with a tentative D call TRBD2 (5 bases). Trimming took 7 bases from V and 1 from J, leaving 10 bases between them. The CDR3 is made up of 13 amino acids. Germline CDR1 reads MNHNY; CDR2 reads SVGAGI (reference sequence). CDR3 protein: CASKARVQETQYF. For the CDR3, the DNA is TGTGCCAGCAAGGCGCGGGTCCAAGAGACCCAGTACTTC.

The chain is built from TRBV25-1 and TRBJ2-1; 11 bases are shared with TRBD2. The CDR3 runs to 16 residues. Germline V gene data show CDR1 as MGHDK and CDR2 as SYGVNS. V dropped 3 bases and J dropped 6; count of bases not matched to a gene: 7. The CDR3 nucleotides read TGTGCCAGCAGTGACCCGGGACTAGCGGACCTCAATGAGCAGTTCTTC. It yields the protein CASSDPGLADLNEQFF.

The chain couples TRBV3-1 (or the pseudogene TRBV3-2) to TRBJ2-3, with 8 bases identical to TRBD2. CDR1 is LGHDT and CDR2 is YNNKEL in the germline V gene (reference sequence). V lost 3 bases to trimming and J lost 10 bases; unmatched junction nucleotides: 6. This CDR3 has 13 residues. CDR3 protein: CASSHDSGRSQYF. Written as DNA, the CDR3 is TGTGCCAGCAGCCATGACAGCGGGAGATCGCAGTATTTT.

The chain uses TRBV2 and TRBJ1-2; no reliable D call. CDR3 length: 13 amino acids. V was shortened by 6 bases and J by 4 bases, with 12 bases between the two germline ends. In germline, CDR1 is SNHLY, CDR2 FYNNEI. The CDR3 DNA follows: TGTGCCAGCAGCAGTGGAGGCGTCTATGGCTACACCTTC. It encodes CASSSGGVYGYTF.

The chain couples TRBV9 to TRBJ2-3; 7 bases match TRBD1. This CDR3 is built from 15 residues. V was clipped by 0 bases and J by 3 bases; unmatched bases: 4. CDR1 and CDR2 (germline): SGDLS, YYNGEE. In DNA form, the CDR3 reads TGTGCCAGCAGCGTAGAAAGGGGGCGGACAGATACGCAGTATTTT. This translates into CASSVERGRTDTQYF. Looking up the rest from reference TRBV9 and TRBJ2-3 gives the full variable domain: DSGVTQTPKHLITATGQRVTLRCSPRSGDLSVYWYQQSLDQGLQFLIQYYNGEERAKGNILERFSAQQFPDLHSELNLSSLELGDSALYFCASSVERGRTDTQYFGPGTRLTVL.

This sequence joins TRBV30 and TRBJ1-1; D gene uncertain. Per germline, CDR1 GTSNPN and CDR2 SVGIG (reference sequence). This CDR3 is built from 13 residues. V was trimmed by 0 bases and J by 1 base, leaving 6 bases between them. The CDR3, as DNA: TGTGCCTGGAGTGTACGGGGGAACACTGAAGCTTTCTTT. This encodes CAWSVRGNTEAFF.

The chain employs TRBV7-3 and TRBJ2-1; D perhaps matches TRBD1 (5 bases). The CDR3 covers 14 residues. From germline, CDR1 is SGHTA and CDR2 FQGTGA. Trimming took 4 bases from V and 8 from J, leaving 15 bases between them. CDR3 bases: TGTGCCAGCAGCTCGCAGTGGGGCGCCGATGAGCAGTTCTTC. It translates to CASSSQWGADEQFF.

This clone was counted once. The V call is TRBV9, the J call TRBJ2-1; 16 bases are a match to TRBD2. The trim removed 0 bases at V and 7 bases at J, leaving 4 bases unmatched. CDR1 and CDR2 (germline): SGDLS, YYNGEE. The CDR3 has 17 residues. CDR3 residues: CASSVAGTSGRANEQFF. CDR3 in DNA: TGTGCCAGCAGCGTAGCAGGGACTAGCGGGAGGGCAAATGAGCAGTTCTTC.

This clone came up a few times. The chain employs TRBV6-1 and TRBJ2-7, with unresolved D. The CDR3 extends over 15 amino acids. V dropped 0 bases and J dropped 3 bases, with 12 bases sitting between them. Germline CDR1 MNHNS, CDR2 SASEGT. The CDR3 reads CASSEAGQASYEQYF. The CDR3 coding sequence is TGTGCCAGCAGTGAAGCAGGCCAGGCGAGCTACGAGCAGTACTTC.

This chain uses TRBV12-3 or TRBV12-4 with TRBJ1-6, with D perhaps TRBD1 (6 bases). The ends were cut back, 3 bases at V and 10 bases at J, with 10 bases in the middle. CDR3 length: 13 residues. The CDR3 is CASSFGGRSPLHF. CDR3 sequence (DNA): TGTGCCAGCAGTTTTGGGGGCCGCTCACCCCTCCACTTT.

V is TRBV5-1 and J is TRBJ2-7, with 9 bases fitting TRBD2. CDR3 length: 14 residues. The germline CDR1 and CDR2 sequences are SGHRS and YFSETQ. J lost 3 bases, V lost 5 bases, and 6 bases had no gene match. The CDR3, as DNA: TGCGCCAGCAGAGATCAAGCGGGAGGCTACGAGCAGTACTTC. Its protein product is CASRDQAGGYEQYF.

The chain joins TRBV27 to TRBJ1-1, with TRBD1 matching 9 bases. Germline CDR1 reads MNHEY; CDR2 reads SMNVEV (reference sequence). Unmatched junction bases numbered 3, after V lost 2 bases and J lost 5 bases. The CDR3 extends over 14 amino acids. This CDR3 reads CASSLDRGGTEAFF. The CDR3 nucleotides are TGTGCCAGCAGTTTAGACAGGGGGGGAACTGAAGCTTTCTTT.

V is TRBV5-1 and J is TRBJ2-5, with 7 positions matching TRBD1. V dropped 4 bases and J dropped 3; count of bases not matched to a gene: 3. Germline V gene lookup returns CDR1 SGHRS and CDR2 YFSETQ. There are 13 residues in the CDR3. This CDR3 reads CASSLGTEETQYF. The DNA of the CDR3 is TGCGCCAGCAGCCTGGGGACAGAAGAGACCCAGTACTTC.

This chain links TRBV5-1 with TRBJ2-1; a possible D gene is TRBD1 (5 bases). From germline, CDR1 is SGHRS and CDR2 YFSETQ. The V and J ends lost 4 bases and 12 bases respectively, with 20 bases between them. This CDR3 comprises 14 residues. The CDR3 here is CASSTTVSDGGQFF. CDR3 DNA: TGCGCCAGCAGCACGACAGTATCGGACGGCGGGCAGTTCTTC.

The chain links TRBV20-1 to TRBJ2-5; D is uncertain. The V end lost 3 bases, the J end lost 5 bases, and 7 bases lay between the germline ends. The CDR3 is 11 amino acids. The germline V gene has CDR1 DFQATT and CDR2 SNEGSKA (reference sequence). The CDR3 nucleotides are TGCAGTGCTAGGGAACAGGAGACCCAGTACTTC. Protein: CSAREQETQYF.

The V call is TRBV28, the J call TRBJ2-1; 11 bases map to TRBD1. Losses at the gene ends were 5 bases for V and 4 bases for J; bases not matched to a gene: 7. This CDR3 region has 16 residues. Germline CDR1 MDHEN, CDR2 SYDVKM. CDR3 sequence (DNA): TGTGCCAGCAGTCGGCCGGGACAGGGGGTTTACAATGAGCAGTTCTTC. Translation gives CASSRPGQGVYNEQFF.

The rearrangement joins TRBV4-2 to TRBJ2-2; 7 bases are shared with TRBD1. Per germline, CDR1 LGHNA and CDR2 YNFKEQ. Trimming at V came to 2 bases and at J to 0 bases, leaving 3 bases not matched to a gene. The CDR3 has 16 residues. CDR3 in amino acids: CASSQQGQSNTGELFF. CDR3 nucleotide sequence: TGTGCCAGCAGCCAACAGGGACAGTCGAACACCGGGGAGCTGTTTTTT.

This chain joins TRBV7-9 and TRBJ2-3, with TRBD1 matching over 10 bases. Germline CDR1 reads SEHNR; CDR2 reads FQNEAQ (reference sequence). The CDR3 is made up of 13 amino acids. The J segment lost 5 bases and the V segment lost 5 bases, leaving 1 base of the junction unmatched. The CDR3 DNA sequence: TGTGCCAGCAGCCGGACAGGGGGAGATACGCAGTATTTT. Its translation is CASSRTGGDTQYF.

The chain couples TRBV6-5 to TRBJ1-2, with 8 positions matching TRBD1. The CDR3 loop spans 15 amino acids. Germline V lookup: CDR1 MNHEY, CDR2 SVGAGI. The ends lost 6 bases at V and 4 bases at J; junction bases unmatched: 10. The CDR3 is CASSLDQGAGYGYTF. The DNA of the CDR3 is TGTGCCAGCAGCCTGGACCAGGGGGCCGGCTATGGCTACACCTTC.

The chain recombines TRBV11-2 with TRBJ1-4; D call uncertain. This CDR3 is 16 amino acids long. Germline assignment: CDR1 SGHAT and CDR2 FQNNGV. Trimming shortened V by 1 base and J by 0 bases, and 9 bases separated the two germline ends. The CDR3 sequence: CASSLAPSATNEKLFF. In DNA form, the CDR3 reads TGTGCCAGCAGCTTAGCCCCCAGTGCAACTAATGAAAAACTGTTTTTT.

This clone was found a few times. This chain uses TRBV7-2 with TRBJ2-3; possibly TRBD2 for D (5 bases). V was pared by 4 bases and J by 3 bases, with 8 bases between. The CDR3 is 13 residues long. From germline, CDR1 is SGHTA and CDR2 FQGNSA. The CDR3: CASSSTRTDTQYF. CDR3 nucleotide sequence: TGTGCCAGCAGCTCTACTAGGACAGATACGCAGTATTTT.

The chain recombines TRBV30 with TRBJ1-2, with D perhaps matching TRBD1 (6 bases). The length of the CDR3 is 14 residues. V was cut by 4 bases and J by 3 bases, with 15 bases left in between. In germline, CDR1 is GTSNPN, CDR2 SVGIG (reference sequence). CDR3 in amino acids: CAWIHRQAHYGYTF. CDR3 sequence (DNA): TGTGCCTGGATCCACCGACAGGCCCACTATGGCTACACCTTC.

The CDR3 DNA is TGTGCCAGCAGCCAAGATTCTAGCGGGAGGGGATATTACAATGAGCAGTTCTTC. This codes for CASSQDSSGRGYYNEQFF. This chain connects TRBV4-2 to TRBJ2-1; TRBD2 matches 12 bases. J lost 4 bases, V lost 0 bases, and 7 bases had no gene match. Germline V CDR1 and CDR2: LGHNA, YNFKEQ. The CDR3 is 18 residues long.

The V call is TRBV18, the J call TRBJ2-6; 8 bases map to TRBD1. The CDR3 totals 15 residues. Germline values: CDR1 KGHSH, CDR2 LQKENI. Losses at the gene ends were 6 bases for V and 4 bases for J; bases not matched to a gene: 5. The CDR3 loop reads CASSQTGDGANVLTF. In DNA form, the CDR3 reads TGTGCCAGCTCCCAGACAGGGGACGGGGCCAACGTCCTGACTTTC.

CDR3 loop: CASSFNAGAGDGYTF. As DNA, the CDR3 is TGTGCCAGCAGTTTTAACGCAGGGGCAGGAGATGGCTACACCTTC. The chain has TRBV6-5 and TRBJ1-2; the D gene is possibly TRBD1 (6 bases). V was shortened by 4 bases and J by 6 bases, with 18 bases between the two germline ends. CDR3 length: 15 amino acids. CDR1 and CDR2 (germline): MNHEY, SVGAGI.

The gene calls are TRBV6-5 and TRBJ1-1; D perhaps matches TRBD1 (5 bases). Trimming stripped 4 bases from V and 4 bases from J, with 16 bases between. Germline loops: CDR1 MNHEY, CDR2 SVGAGI. The CDR3 is 15 amino acids. The CDR3 coding sequence is TGTGCCAGCAGTTGGGGACGGGCCGGGGGCACTGAAGCTTTCTTT. This gives the protein CASSWGRAGGTEAFF.

This rearrangement joins TRBV2 to TRBJ2-2; 8 positions match TRBD1. CDR1 and CDR2 (germline): SNHLY, FYNNEI. V dropped 6 bases and J dropped 1; count of bases not matched to a gene: 13. CDR3 length equals 18 residues. As DNA, the CDR3 is TGTGCCAGCAGGAACCTCTTCGGGACAGGACTGAACACCGGGGAGCTGTTTTTT. Protein sequence: CASRNLFGTGLNTGELFF.